In its sample, the clone carrying this TCR beta chain was seen a few times. What it binds is not known. The data were obtained in a study of response to subunit inactivated influenza vaccine. The study's findings and limits: There was a suggestion from the authors that each seasonal influenza vaccination recruits few new T cells.

The CDR3 length is 14 residues. Trimming left V 2 bases short and J 3 bases short, with 10 bases between. Germline values: CDR1 SGHTA, CDR2 FQGNSA. TCRdb called the RT-PCR reads again in MiXCR, with one record for every CDR3 protein. The table has more than 450,000 distinct CDR3 sequences, around 11% seen once. These sequences were also reported in another study, on T cells expressing NK-cell markers. This second report adds: The cDNA for TCR beta came from 5'RACE template switching with UMIs. Sorted CD3+CD56+NKG2C+, CD3+CD56+NKG2C- and CD3+CD56-NKG2C+ T cells provided the TCR beta repertoires. The study found these clonotypes also leading the CD3+CD56-NKG2C+ fraction in a handful of donors. It was still unclear whether expanded NKG2C+ T cell clones were HCMV specific.

V usage is TRBV7-2 and J usage is TRBJ1-2; D unclear. The sequences come from PBMCs from blood, collected on the day of vaccination. This clonotype originated in a man aged 45-65 years who received an inactivated influenza vaccine. CDR3 amino acids: CASSLSTADYGYTF. CDR3 nucleotide sequence: TGTGCCAGCAGCTTATCCACCGCTGACTATGGCTACACCTTC.